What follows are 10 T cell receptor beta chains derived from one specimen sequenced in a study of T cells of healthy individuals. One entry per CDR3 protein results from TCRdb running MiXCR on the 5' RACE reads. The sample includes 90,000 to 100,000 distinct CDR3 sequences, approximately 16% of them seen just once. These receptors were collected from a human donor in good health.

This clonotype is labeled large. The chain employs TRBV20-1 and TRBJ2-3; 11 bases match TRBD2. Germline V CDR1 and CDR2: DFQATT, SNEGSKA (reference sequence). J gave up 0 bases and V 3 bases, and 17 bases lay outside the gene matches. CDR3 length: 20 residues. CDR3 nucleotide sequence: TGCAGTGCTAGGCCGCCGGGCCTAGCGGGAGGAACAACTAGCACAGATACGCAGTATTTT. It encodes CSARPPGLAGGTTSTDTQYF.

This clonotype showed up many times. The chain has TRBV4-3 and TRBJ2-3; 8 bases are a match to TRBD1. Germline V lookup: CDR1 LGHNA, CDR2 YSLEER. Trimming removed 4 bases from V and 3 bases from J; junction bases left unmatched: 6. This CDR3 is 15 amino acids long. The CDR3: CASSPGQGETDTQYF. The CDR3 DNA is TGCGCCAGCAGCCCCGGACAGGGTGAAACAGATACGCAGTATTTT.

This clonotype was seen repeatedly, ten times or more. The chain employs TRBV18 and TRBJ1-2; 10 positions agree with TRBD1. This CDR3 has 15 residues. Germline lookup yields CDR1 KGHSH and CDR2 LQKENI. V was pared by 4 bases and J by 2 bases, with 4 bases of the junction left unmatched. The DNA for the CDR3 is TGTGCCAGCTCACGGGACAGGGGACCAAACTATGGCTACACCTTC. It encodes CASSRDRGPNYGYTF.

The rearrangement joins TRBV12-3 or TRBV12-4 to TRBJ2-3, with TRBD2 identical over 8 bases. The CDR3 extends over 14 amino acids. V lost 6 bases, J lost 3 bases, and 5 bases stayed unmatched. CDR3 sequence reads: CASSLSGNTDTQYF. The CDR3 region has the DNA TGTGCCAGCAGCCTTAGCGGGAATACAGATACGCAGTATTTT.

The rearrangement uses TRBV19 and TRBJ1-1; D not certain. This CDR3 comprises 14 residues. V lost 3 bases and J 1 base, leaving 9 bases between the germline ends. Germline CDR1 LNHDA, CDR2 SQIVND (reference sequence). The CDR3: CASSIWTENTEAFF. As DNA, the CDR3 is TGTGCCAGTAGTATTTGGACGGAGAACACTGAAGCTTTCTTT.

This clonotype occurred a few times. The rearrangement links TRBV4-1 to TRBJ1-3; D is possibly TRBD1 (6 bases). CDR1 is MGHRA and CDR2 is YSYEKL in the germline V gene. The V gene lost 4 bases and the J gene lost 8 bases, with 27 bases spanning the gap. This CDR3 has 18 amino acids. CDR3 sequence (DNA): TGCGCCAGCAGCCCCCGTTCCGCTTGGGCGGGGACATTAGACACCATATATTTT. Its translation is CASSPRSAWAGTLDTIYF.

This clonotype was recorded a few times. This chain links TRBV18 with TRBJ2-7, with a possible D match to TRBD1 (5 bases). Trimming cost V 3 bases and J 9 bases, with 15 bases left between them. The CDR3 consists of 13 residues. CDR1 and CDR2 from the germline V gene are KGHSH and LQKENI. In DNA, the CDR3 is TGTGCCAGCTCACCCCAGGGAAGTTCGGGGCAGTACTTC. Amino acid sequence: CASSPQGSSGQYF. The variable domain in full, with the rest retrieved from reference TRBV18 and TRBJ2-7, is NAGVMQNPRHLVRRRGQEARLRCSPMKGHSHVYWYRQLPEEGLKFMVYLQKENIIDESGMPKERFSAEFPKEGPSILRIQQVVRGDSAAYFCASSPQGSSGQYFGPGTRLTVT.

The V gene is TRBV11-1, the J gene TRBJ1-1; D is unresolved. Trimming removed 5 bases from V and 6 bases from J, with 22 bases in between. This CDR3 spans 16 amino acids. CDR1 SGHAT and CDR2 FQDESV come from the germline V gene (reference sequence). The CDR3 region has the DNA TGTGCCAGCAGCCCCGAGAGGTTCCAGCGAGGTCCTGAAGCTTTCTTT. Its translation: CASSPERFQRGPEAFF.

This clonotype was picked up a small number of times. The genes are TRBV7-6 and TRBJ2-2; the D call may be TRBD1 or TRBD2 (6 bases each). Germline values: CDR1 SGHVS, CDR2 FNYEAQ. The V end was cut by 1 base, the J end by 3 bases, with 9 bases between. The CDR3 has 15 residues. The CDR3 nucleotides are TGTGCCAGCAGCTTAGAGGGGGGAGACACCGGGGAGCTGTTTTTT. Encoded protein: CASSLEGGDTGELFF. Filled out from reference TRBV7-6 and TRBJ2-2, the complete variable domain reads GAGVSQSPRYKVTKRGQDVALRCDPISGHVSLYWYRQALGQGPEFLTYFNYEAQQDKSGLPNDRFSAERPEGSISTLTIQRTEQRDSAMYRCASSLEGGDTGELFFGEGSRLTVL.

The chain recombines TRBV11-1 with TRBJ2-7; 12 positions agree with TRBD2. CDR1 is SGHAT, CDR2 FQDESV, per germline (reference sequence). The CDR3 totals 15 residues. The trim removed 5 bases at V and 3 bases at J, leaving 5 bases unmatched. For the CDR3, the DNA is TGTGCCAGCAGCCCGAGACTAGCGGGGGACTACGAGCAGTACTTC. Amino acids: CASSPRLAGDYEQYF. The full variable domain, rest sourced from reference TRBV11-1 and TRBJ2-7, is EAEVAQSPRYKITEKSQAVAFWCDPISGHATLYWYRQILGQGPELLVQFQDESVVDDSQLPKDRFSAERLKGVDSTLKIQPAELGDSAMYLCASSPRLAGDYEQYFGPGTRLTVT.